This T cell receptor beta chain was sequenced during a study of blood T cell repertoires in COVID-19. Across the study: Samples of COVID-19 (acute and convalescent) were obtained from the United States, Italy and Spain.

The study recruited people aged about 18 to 95 years across 20 to 30 US areas. CDR1 DFQATT and CDR2 SNEGSKA come from the germline V gene (reference sequence). Deletions cut 3 bases from V and 5 bases from J, with 5 bases between. This CDR3 is built from 11 residues. TCRdb's copy holds only in-frame clones and misses some; the assay was immunoSEQ multiplex PCR. This table holds around 160,000 clones, approximately 87% found once. V is TRBV20-1 and J is TRBJ2-4; D is unresolved. The source material was PBMCs or T cells enriched from blood (not recorded which). The origin of this receptor is a woman in her twenties or thirties with acute COVID-19. In DNA, the CDR3 is TGCAGTGCTAGCCCTCAAAACATTCAGTACTTC. This sequence encodes CSASPQNIQYF.